One and the same sample provided the 22 T cell receptor beta chains below, sequenced in a study of blood T cell repertoires in COVID-19 (TCRdb year 2020). Receptors were amplified or captured by the immunoSEQ multiplex PCR assay. What TCRdb holds here is the immuneACCESS table cut down to in-frame rearrangements. Part of the clones is not present; checked against another copy, under half of the missing clones reflect an unresolved V gene, and the others are unexplained. For this sample the table gives under 100,000 clones, of which roughly 80% were detected only once. 25% of the sample rests with the top ten. The specimen was peripheral blood. The receptors come from an elderly man with active or convalescent COVID-19.

The rearrangement uses TRBV12-5 and TRBJ1-1; a possible D gene is TRBD1 (5 bases). In germline, CDR1 is LGHNT, CDR2 FRNRAP. This CDR3 has 15 residues. The V end lost 3 bases, the J end lost 5 bases, and 16 bases lay between the germline ends. The CDR3 region is CASGLELPRGTEAFF. CDR3 sequence (DNA): TGTGCTAGTGGTTTAGAGCTGCCCCGGGGGACTGAAGCTTTCTTT. The full variable domain, rest sourced from reference TRBV12-5 and TRBJ1-1, is DARVTQTPRHKVTEMGQEVTMRCQPILGHNTVFWYRQTMMQGLELLAYFRNRAPLDDSGMPKDRFSAEMPDATLATLKIQPSEPRDSAVYFCASGLELPRGTEAFFGQGTRLTVV.

The rearrangement uses TRBV10-3 and TRBJ2-7; 8 nucleotides line up with TRBD1. In germline, CDR1 is ENHRY, CDR2 SYGVKD. CDR3 length: 14 residues. V lost 6 bases to trimming and J lost 1 base; unmatched junction nucleotides: 5. This CDR3 is CAISSTGESYEQYF. CDR3 in DNA: TGTGCCATCAGCTCGACAGGGGAATCCTACGAGCAGTACTTC.

This clone has a single count. This CDR3 is also generated by other DNA sequences in the sample. The J gene is TRBJ1-5, the V gene TRBV7-9; D not resolved. The CDR3 spans 13 residues. Germline V gives CDR1 SEHNR, CDR2 FQNEAQ (reference sequence). Trimming left V 3 bases short and J 2 bases short, with 5 bases between. CDR3 in amino acids: CASSLQGNQPQHF. The CDR3, as DNA: TGTGCCAGCAGCTTGCAGGGCAATCAGCCCCAGCATTTT.

CDR3 bases: TGTGCCAGCAGTTATTCATCGGGGGGCGGGCGTGAAAAACTGTTTTTT. This translates into CASSYSSGGGREKLFF. J is TRBJ1-4 and V is TRBV6-9; D may be TRBD1 (6 bases). Trimming stripped 0 bases from V and 7 bases from J, with 15 bases between. Germline V gene sequence: CDR1 MNHGY, CDR2 SVAAGI. The CDR3 is 16 amino acids.

V is TRBV4-1 and J is TRBJ2-1; D possibly corresponds to TRBD2 (6 bases). This CDR3 has 18 residues. V was clipped by 0 bases and J by 0 bases, with 15 bases between them. Germline V gene lookup returns CDR1 MGHRA and CDR2 YSYEKL. The CDR3 loop reads CASSQEGRDPSSYNEQFF. The CDR3 nucleotides are TGCGCCAGCAGCCAAGAAGGGCGGGACCCGAGCTCCTACAATGAGCAGTTCTTC.

V is TRBV21-1 and J is TRBJ1-2; the table names TRBD1, a call not compared with the DNA. TRBV21-1 is a listed pseudogene. This CDR3 region has 17 residues. CDR3 bases: TGTGCCAGCAGCAAAGGTGTCCCTCAGGGTAGGAACTATGGCTACACCTTC. It codes for CASSKGVPQGRNYGYTF.

This rearrangement joins TRBV5-4 to TRBJ2-3; 10 positions match TRBD2. This CDR3 region has 15 residues. Germline assignment: CDR1 SGHNT and CDR2 YYREEE (reference sequence). The ends lost 4 bases at V and 1 base at J; junction bases unmatched: 3. The CDR3 loop is CASSRGLAGTDTQYF. The CDR3 nucleotides read TGTGCCAGCAGCCGCGGACTAGCGGGCACAGATACGCAGTATTTT.

V is TRBV5-1 and J is TRBJ2-5; no clear D. The ends were cut back, 4 bases at V and 2 bases at J, with 12 bases in the middle. Looked up from germline, CDR1 is SGHRS and CDR2 is YFSETQ. The CDR3 runs to 14 residues. The CDR3 DNA sequence: TGCGCCAGCAGCCCAGCGACTGGGCAAGAGACCCAGTACTTC. Residues: CASSPATGQETQYF.

The CDR3 here is CASSQVGLQETQYF. The CDR3 DNA reads as TGTGCCAGCAGCCAAGTAGGACTTCAAGAGACCCAGTACTTC. The V and J genes are TRBV14 and TRBJ2-5; D might be TRBD2 (5 bases). This CDR3 is 14 amino acids long. Per the germline V gene, CDR1 is SGHDN and CDR2 is FVKESK. V was cut by 1 base and J by 2 bases, with 8 bases left in between.

The chain links TRBV19 to TRBJ1-3, with D possibly matching TRBD1 (6 bases). The CDR3 loop spans 15 amino acids. In germline, CDR1 is LNHDA, CDR2 SQIVND (reference sequence). V shed 7 bases and J shed 2 bases, with 15 bases lying between them. The CDR3 nucleotides are TGTGCCAGTACCCAGGACAGTGTGGCTGGAAACACCATATATTTT. Translating it yields CASTQDSVAGNTIYF.

This rearrangement joins TRBV7-8 to TRBJ2-1, with D possibly TRBD2 on 6 matching bases. Between the trimmed V and J ends, which lost 5 bases and 0 bases, there was a span of 14 bases. CDR3 size: 16 residues. Per germline, CDR1 SGHVS and CDR2 FQNEAQ. This chain's CDR3 is CASSPVAGNSYNEQFF. The CDR3 DNA is TGTGCCAGCAGCCCCGTTGCGGGGAACTCCTACAATGAGCAGTTCTTC.

The rearrangement links TRBV24-1 to TRBJ1-2; TRBD1 agrees at 8 bases. This CDR3 is built from 13 residues. Germline CDR1 reads KGHDR; CDR2 reads SFDVKD. Germline trimming cut 0 bases from V and 7 bases from J; bases unmatched to any gene: 0. CDR3 DNA: TGTGCCACCAGTGATTTGACAGGGGGTGGCTACACCTTC. This sequence encodes CATSDLTGGGYTF.

V is TRBV19 and J is TRBJ1-6; 9 positions match TRBD1. The CDR3 spans 14 residues. With V trimmed by 5 bases and J by 12 bases, 8 bases remained unmatched. The germline V gene has CDR1 LNHDA and CDR2 SQIVND (reference sequence). The CDR3 loop reads CASSPGQGLGPLHF. CDR3 coding DNA: TGTGCCAGTAGTCCGGGACAGGGTCTGGGACCCCTCCACTTT.

The chain is built from TRBV19 and TRBJ2-1, with D possibly matching TRBD2 (6 bases). Trimming removed 0 bases from V and 2 bases from J, with 14 bases in between. CDR1 and CDR2 from the germline V gene are LNHDA and SQIVND (reference sequence). This CDR3 region has 17 residues. As DNA, the CDR3 is TGTGCCAGTAGTATAGAAGGTGTTGCGGGACCCTACAATGAGCAGTTCTTC. Its protein product is CASSIEGVAGPYNEQFF.

The chain joins TRBV18 to TRBJ2-3; perhaps TRBD1 as D (5 bases). V shed 2 bases and J shed 2 bases, with 20 bases lying between them. The CDR3 contains 18 residues. Germline CDR1 and CDR2: KGHSH and LQKENI. CDR3 nucleotides: TGTGCCAGCTCACCAACCGGACCTAGTGGGGCCCACACAGATACGCAGTATTTT. The encoded protein is CASSPTGPSGAHTDTQYF.

This clone has only a few counts. The chain has TRBV5-1 and TRBJ2-1; D might be TRBD2 (5 bases). Trimming took off 6 bases at V and 2 bases at J, with 15 bases between the two ends. The CDR3 is made up of 15 amino acids. CDR1 is SGHRS and CDR2 is YFSETQ in the germline V gene. DNA for the CDR3: TGCGCCAGCACCACCGGGAAGGGCGCCTACAATGAGCAGTTCTTC. It specifies CASTTGKGAYNEQFF.

This clone was recorded only once. The chain links TRBV3-1 (or the pseudogene TRBV3-2) to TRBJ1-4, with 7 positions matching TRBD1. Per the germline V gene, CDR1 is LGHDT and CDR2 is YNNKEL (reference sequence). V dropped 4 bases and J dropped 8; count of bases not matched to a gene: 13. CDR3 length equals 16 residues. DNA for the CDR3: TGTGCCAGCAGCCCCCATGCCACAGGGGTCGGGGAAAAACTGTTTTTT. Amino acids: CASSPHATGVGEKLFF.

This clone was counted only a few times. The chain has TRBV5-1 and TRBJ1-1, with D possibly matching TRBD1 (6 bases). Germline CDR1 SGHRS, CDR2 YFSETQ. This CDR3 has 15 amino acids. V was shortened by 3 bases and J by 0 bases, with 12 bases between the two germline ends. The CDR3 spells CASSSSTGMNTEAFF. In DNA form, the CDR3 reads TGCGCCAGCAGCTCGTCAACAGGGATGAACACTGAAGCTTTCTTT. Drawing the rest from reference TRBV5-1 and TRBJ1-1, the complete variable domain is KAGVTQTPRYLIKTRGQQVTLSCSPISGHRSVSWYQQTPGQGLQFLFEYFSETQRNKGNFPGRFSGRQFSNSRSEMNVSTLELGDSALYLCASSSSTGMNTEAFFGQGTRLTVV.

V and J are TRBV10-2 and TRBJ2-7, with D possibly being TRBD1 (6 bases). V lost 8 bases, J lost 6 bases, and 20 bases lay in between. This CDR3 comprises 14 residues. Per the germline V gene, CDR1 is WSHSY and CDR2 is SAAADI. DNA of the CDR3: TGCGCCAGCGGAAACCTCCGGGACATACGCGAGCAGTACTTC. It yields the protein CASGNLRDIREQYF.

This rearrangement joins TRBV19 to TRBJ1-6; tentatively, D is TRBD1 (5 bases). Germline assignment: CDR1 LNHDA and CDR2 SQIVND (reference sequence). CDR3 length: 16 amino acids. Trimming shortened V by 3 bases and J by 8 bases, and 17 bases separated the two germline ends. CDR3 nucleotides: TGTGCCAGTAGTATTGGAAGCCAGGGCGTTTATTCACCCCTCCACTTT. Residues: CASSIGSQGVYSPLHF.

The gene calls are TRBV19 and TRBJ1-4, with 7 bases fitting TRBD1. The V gene's germline CDR1 is LNHDA and CDR2 SQIVND (reference sequence). After removal of 5 bases from V and 3 bases from J, the junction contained 3 bases not matched to a gene. The CDR3 sequence is 14 residues long. The DNA of the CDR3 is TGTGCCAGTAGTCGACAGGGTCCTAATGAAAAACTGTTTTTT. It codes for CASSRQGPNEKLFF.

The chain's CDR3 is CASTTQGFGETQYF. CDR3 DNA: TGTGCCAGCACCACACAGGGCTTTGGAGAGACCCAGTACTTC. The chain uses TRBV7-2 and TRBJ2-5; D possibly corresponds to TRBD1 (6 bases). Germline CDR1 and CDR2: SGHTA and FQGNSA. V was cut by 7 bases and J by 4 bases, with 16 bases left in between. The CDR3 has 14 amino acids.